This T cell receptor (beta chain) was identified during a study of CD8 T cells in ankylosing spondylitis. In making TCR beta libraries, quantitative 5'-RACE with molecular barcodes was used. TCRdb called the 5' RACE reads again in MiXCR, with one record for every CDR3 protein. Of some 220,000 distinct CDR3 sequences listed, 10% are singletons. This clonotype occurred many times. The antigen is unknown. The study's findings and limits: From matched ankylosing spondylitis synovial fluid, disease-linked clones were reportedly recovered at significantly enriched levels. Relatively scarce in peripheral blood, disease-linked clones were CD8+.

The germline V gene encodes CDR1 MGHDK and CDR2 SYGVNS. V was shortened by 0 bases and J by 5 bases, with 4 bases between the two germline ends. CDR3 size: 13 residues. The chain is built from TRBV25-1 and TRBJ1-4, with unresolved D. This TCR was recovered from a male donor with ankylosing spondylitis or in good health (not recorded which). Sample: blood, either unsorted or a sorted T cell fraction (not recorded which). The CDR3 reads CASSEYRNEKLFF. The CDR3 nucleotides are TGTGCCAGCAGTGAATATCGGAATGAAAAACTGTTTTTT.